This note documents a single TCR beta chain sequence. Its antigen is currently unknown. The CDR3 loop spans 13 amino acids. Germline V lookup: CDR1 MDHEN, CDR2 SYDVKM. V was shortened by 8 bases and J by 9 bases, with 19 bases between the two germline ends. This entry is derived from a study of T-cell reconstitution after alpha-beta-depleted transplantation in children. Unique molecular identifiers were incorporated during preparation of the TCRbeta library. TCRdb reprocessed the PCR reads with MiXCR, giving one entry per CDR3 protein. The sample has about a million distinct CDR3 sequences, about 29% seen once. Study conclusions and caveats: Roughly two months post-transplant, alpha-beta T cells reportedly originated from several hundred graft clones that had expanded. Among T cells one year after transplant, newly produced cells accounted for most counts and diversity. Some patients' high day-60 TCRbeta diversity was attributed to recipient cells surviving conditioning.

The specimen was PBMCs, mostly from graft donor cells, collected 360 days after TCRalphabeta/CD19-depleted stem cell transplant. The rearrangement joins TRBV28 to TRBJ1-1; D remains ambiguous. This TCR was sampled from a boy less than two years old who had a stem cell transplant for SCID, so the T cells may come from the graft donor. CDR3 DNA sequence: TGTGCCAGCGGACCCGACGCCGGTTCTAAAGCTTTCTTT. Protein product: CASGPDAGSKAFF.